This T cell receptor beta chain was obtained from a study of T cells in Graves' hyperthyroidism and ophthalmopathy. Study-wide results and limits: Before onset, by a median of around six months, the model predicted ophthalmopathy. Clonotypes that were expanded in thyroid above 0.001 mostly appeared in blood too.

Deletions cut 2 bases from V and 9 bases from J, with 5 bases between. This CDR3 has 12 amino acids. Criteria for exclusion of patients were uncontrolled infection, other autoimmune disease, pregnancy or lactation. This clonotype was observed at least ten times. Its antigen is undetermined. Amplified TCR beta CDR3 regions came from RNA transcripts. Using the HTBI primer set, a first-round RT-PCR was run on the TCR CDR3. One entry per CDR3 protein, called by TCRdb with MiXCR from the multiplex PCR reads. The sample lists about 360,000 distinct CDR3 sequences; less than 15% were seen once. Specimen: blood. The receptor comes from a woman aged 18-30 years with Graves' hyperthyroidism. The V gene is TRBV12-3 or TRBV12-4, the J gene TRBJ1-6; D is uncertain. The CDR3 bases are TGTGCCAGCAGTTTAAGGCGTTCACCCCTCCACTTT. This encodes CASSLRRSPLHF.